This T cell receptor beta chain was sequenced in a study of monozygotic twins with inflammatory bowel disease. Overall study results and limits: There were differing immunosuppressive treatments, which may have added variability to patient repertoires. TCRbeta diversity (inverse Simpson) was lower in IBD patients than in healthy co-twins.

The TCR libraries each used total RNA (roughly 4,000 ng per library). TCRdb derives one entry per CDR3 protein from the 5' RACE reads, leaving out DNA. The repertoire table contains around 220,000 distinct CDR3 sequences. The V gene's germline CDR1 is SNHLY and CDR2 FYNNEI. There are 18 residues in the CDR3. Staff drew a roughly 2.5 ml blood sample from each donor. On this clonotype itself: Its antigen is undetermined.

V and J are TRBV2 and TRBJ2-1; without DNA, the TCRdb call of TRBD2 cannot be checked. The sequenced material came from blood. The clonotype originates from a human donor with ulcerative colitis or Crohn's disease, or a healthy co-twin of an affected twin (not recorded which). The CDR3 loop is CASSEGLAGASFYNEQFF.